This entry is about one TCR beta chain. The target antigen is unknown. This sample was taken from a study of radiation and T cells in renal cell carcinoma. Study as a whole: Nephrectomy followed 15 Gy stereotactic body radiation by 4 weeks. Study-wide results and limits: In blood, top tumor clones expanded by 2 weeks, shrinking by 4. Pretreatment tumor biopsies were lacking, so baseline clonotypes are unknown.

Sequencing was performed with immunoSEQ multiplex PCR; in TCRdb, only in-frame clones are kept and a portion is missing. Of 100,000 to 150,000 clones listed, 81% are singletons. This CDR3 has 14 amino acids. Germline V lookup: CDR1 MNHEY, CDR2 SMNVEV (reference sequence). Deletions cut 6 bases from V and 1 base from J, with 7 bases between. Time point: blood 2 weeks post-SBRT. As to treatment: 15 Gy SBRT to primary tumor, nephrectomy 4 weeks later. This renal cell carcinoma was of the clear cell type. The TCR originated in a man aged 50-60 years with renal cell carcinoma. This specimen was blood, taken from a patient whose treatment included radiotherapy and nephrectomy. The V and J genes are TRBV27 and TRBJ2-6, with unresolved D. In nucleotides, the CDR3 is TGTGCCAGCAGCACACGGTCTGGGGCCAACGTCCTGACTTTC. Its translation is CASSTRSGANVLTF.